These T cell receptor beta chains were read from a single sample in a study of T-cell memory formation after mild COVID-19. TCRdb processed the 5' RACE reads anew with MiXCR; each CDR3 protein has one entry. Found here are fewer than 700,000 distinct CDR3 sequences, 20% to 25% of them singletons; the top ten hold about 8.2%. Source material: PBMCs or a T cell subset sorted from them (not recorded which). The source is an adult woman who had mild COVID-19 (a few samples of this study predate the infection). Cell type and time point are not known. The conserved cysteine and the conserved F or W are not part of the CDR3 here. Each record gives: V gene, CDR3 protein.

>TRBV11-2
ASRPAASETQY
>TRBV4-3
ASSPDRGGYGYT
>TRBV14
ASSESPAGISYGYT
>TRBV2
ASSEGWGAYEQY
>TRBV20-1
SAPLPGTSGNQY
>TRBV9
ASSVSGATSLNTEAF
>TRBV12-3/TRBV12-4
ASSLGRVTSLNSPLH
>TRBV19
ASSMAEISYNEQF
>TRBV29-1
SALRGTGTMNTEAF
>TRBV5-6
ASSLGRMVSDT
>TRBV29-1
SVERDRDNEQF
>TRBV7-2
ASSLEFGYEQY
>TRBV4-2
ASSPETGFKLEQY
>TRBV7-2
ASSAQGLGGTEAF